The present T cell receptor beta chain was sequenced within a study of T cell responses to AZD1222 COVID-19 vaccine. Comments on this clone: Its antigen is still unknown.

Broader study findings: The study identified only a handful of AZD1222 recipients as seropositive at baseline. Recipients of two AZD1222 doses showed rising Spike-specific TCR breadth and depth. Females made up more of the donors, who were largely white British, and clonal diversity may have come out too low.

This table comes from immunoSEQ multiplex PCR, and its TCRdb copy is limited to in-frame clones, with some not included. This sample has roughly 130,000 clones, with 94% found just once. The sequence derives from an adult in good health. The sample in question was peripheral blood, obtained on day 0 of AZD1222 vaccination.

The CDR3 loop is CASSLWGAPYNEQFF. CDR3 nucleotides: TGTGCCAGCAGTTTATGGGGGGCCCCCTACAATGAGCAGTTCTTC. V is TRBV27 and J is TRBJ2-1, with D perhaps being TRBD1 or TRBD2 (6 bases each). Between the trimmed V and J ends, which lost 1 base and 2 bases, there was a span of 9 bases. The CDR3 totals 15 residues. In germline, CDR1 is MNHEY, CDR2 SMNVEV (reference sequence).